These T cell receptor beta chains were read from a single sample in a study of blood T cell repertoires in COVID-19. The assay was immunoSEQ multiplex PCR, and TCRdb's table has in-frame clones only and misses some. This sample has about 84,000 clones; roughly 96% occur once, and the top ten carry around 4%. Material: peripheral blood. The source of these receptors is a human donor with active COVID-19. The donor label of this sample is uncertain. Both conserved end residues are part of each CDR3. The order of the fields is clone size, V gene, D gene, J gene, CDR3 protein, CDR3 DNA. A D gene is named only where the DNA matches it firmly. Only part of the rows carry a size: once, few, many, or a class if the clone is expanded.

>-|TRBV11-2|TRBD1|TRBJ2-5
CASTVEGQGVERETQYF
TGTGCCAGCACCGTGGAGGGACAGGGGGTTGAAAGGGAGACCCAGTACTTC
>once|TRBV5-4|TRBD2|TRBJ2-3
CASSLWTSGGLDTQYF
TGTGCCAGCAGCCTCTGGACTAGCGGGGGTTTGGATACGCAGTATTTT
>-|TRBV2|TRBD1|TRBJ2-2
CASSVGTGATGELFF
TGTGCCAGCAGTGTGGGAACAGGGGCCACCGGGGAGCTGTTTTTT
>-|TRBV9|TRBD1|TRBJ1-3
CASSVGQGGLNTIYF
TGTGCCAGCAGCGTAGGACAGGGCGGATTAAACACCATATATTTT
>-|TRBV7-2|-|TRBJ1-2
CASSLTRGGVGGYTF
TGTGCCAGCAGCTTAACACGAGGGGGGGTTGGAGGCTACACCTTC
>-|TRBV6-2/TRBV6-3|-|TRBJ2-2
CASSYRSVGELFF
TGTGCCAGCAGTTACCGGTCTGTCGGGGAGCTGTTTTTT
>-|TRBV7-7|-|TRBJ2-1
CASPTGPKRNEQFF
TGTGCCAGCCCGACAGGACCTAAGAGAAATGAGCAGTTCTTC
>once|TRBV25-1|-|TRBJ2-1
CASSEAGTSLNEQFF
TGTGCCAGCAGTGAGGCCGGGACTTCGCTTAATGAGCAGTTCTTC
>-|TRBV11-3|TRBD1|TRBJ2-3
CASSFRGQASDTQYF
TGTGCCAGCAGCTTTCGTGGACAGGCTTCAGATACGCAGTATTTT
>once|TRBV11-3|-|TRBJ2-3
CASSAPGDSTDTQYF
TGTGCCAGCAGCGCCCCAGGGGACAGCACAGATACGCAGTATTTT
>-|TRBV3-1/TRBV3-2|-|TRBJ2-1
CASSQDPTTSNEQFF
TGTGCCAGCAGCCAAGACCCGACTACTTCAAATGAGCAGTTCTTC
>-|TRBV7-2|-|TRBJ2-4
CASSPQFEPNQNIQYF
TGTGCCAGCAGCCCACAATTCGAACCCAACCAAAACATTCAGTACTTC
>-|TRBV4-3|TRBD2|TRBJ2-3
CASSQDTSGSFADTQYF
TGCGCCAGCAGCCAAGATACCAGCGGGAGTTTCGCAGATACGCAGTATTTT
>-|TRBV5-6|TRBD2|TRBJ2-7
CASSRSTSGRLHYEQYF
TGTGCCAGCAGCCGCTCGACTAGCGGGAGGCTACACTACGAGCAGTACTTC
>once|TRBV28|TRBD1|TRBJ1-2
CASSLDRVGSRGYGYTF
TGTGCCAGCAGTCTAGACAGGGTCGGCTCCCGGGGCTATGGCTACACCTTC
>-|TRBV7-8|TRBD1|TRBJ2-5
CASNPDRALRETQYF
TGTGCCAGCAACCCGGACAGGGCTTTACGGGAGACCCAGTACTTC
>-|TRBV19|-|TRBJ2-1
CASSIDPRKIEQFF
TGTGCCAGTAGTATAGATCCGCGAAAGATTGAGCAGTTCTTC
>-|TRBV10-2|-|TRBJ2-1
CASSELKGPLAPTNEQFF
TGCGCCAGCAGTGAGCTCAAAGGCCCGCTAGCGCCTACAAATGAGCAGTTCTTC
>-|TRBV28|-|TRBJ1-3
CASSSLGVEGGNTIYF
TGTGCCAGCAGTTCCCTAGGGGTTGAAGGAGGAAACACCATATATTTT
>once|TRBV7-9|TRBD1|TRBJ1-4
CASNPGQGNEKLFF
TGTGCCAGCAACCCGGGACAGGGTAATGAAAAACTGTTTTTT
>-|TRBV9|-|TRBJ2-5
CASSPRGARETQYF
TGTGCCAGCAGCCCTCGGGGGGCCCGGGAGACCCAGTACTTC
>-|TRBV7-9|TRBD1|TRBJ2-1
CASRDRVSYNEQFF
TGTGCCAGCAGGGACAGGGTCTCCTACAATGAGCAGTTCTTC
>-|TRBV6-1|-|TRBJ2-5
CASSESVTEQETQYF
TGTGCCAGCAGTGAAAGCGTGACAGAACAAGAGACCCAGTACTTC
>-|TRBV6-5|TRBD1|TRBJ2-3
CASSYVPGQGNTQYF
TGTGCCAGCAGTTACGTCCCGGGACAGGGAAACACGCAGTATTTT
>-|TRBV7-2|TRBD2|TRBJ2-2
CASSLGTSGLTGELFF
TGTGCCAGCAGCTTAGGGACTAGCGGTTTAACCGGGGAGCTGTTTTTT
>-|TRBV7-6|-|TRBJ2-5
CASSRGQKETQYF
TGTGCCAGCAGCCGCGGACAGAAAGAGACCCAGTACTTC
>-|TRBV28|TRBD1|TRBJ1-1
CASSPRQGTEAFF
TGTGCCAGCAGTCCACGACAGGGCACTGAAGCTTTCTTT
>-|TRBV19|TRBD1|TRBJ2-7
CASSSGQTYEQYF
TGTGCCAGTAGCTCGGGACAGACCTACGAGCAGTACTTC
>-|TRBV7-2|TRBD2|TRBJ2-1
CASRSPGLAGASSYNEQFF
TGTGCCAGCAGGTCGCCGGGACTAGCGGGAGCCAGCTCCTACAATGAGCAGTTCTTC
>-|TRBV2|-|TRBJ2-7
CASSPSIQGPYF
TGTGCCAGCAGTCCATCCATCCAGGGGCCGTACTTC
>once|TRBV13|TRBD1|TRBJ1-1
CASSAMDRGSEAFF
TGTGCCAGCAGCGCGATGGACAGGGGTTCTGAAGCTTTCTTT
>-|TRBV4-3|TRBD2|TRBJ2-7
CASSQDPTSGYEQYF
TGCGCCAGCAGCCAAGATCCGACTAGCGGCTACGAGCAGTACTTC
>-|TRBV5-5|-|TRBJ2-5
CASILGGLEETQYF
-
>-|TRBV6-6|TRBD1|TRBJ1-5
CASSADREVGNQPQHF
TGTGCCAGCAGTGCAGACAGGGAGGTCGGCAATCAGCCCCAGCATTTT
>-|TRBV3-1/TRBV3-2|TRBD1|TRBJ2-5
CASSPPDRAQETQYF
TGTGCCAGCAGCCCCCCAGACAGGGCTCAAGAGACCCAGTACTTC
>-|TRBV9|TRBD2|TRBJ2-1
CASSVGAGGDEQFF
TGTGCCAGCAGCGTAGGGGCGGGGGGAGATGAGCAGTTCTTC
>-|TRBV10-3|-|TRBJ2-6
CAISAVAAGANVLTF
TGTGCCATCAGTGCGGTAGCGGCTGGGGCCAACGTCCTGACTTTC
>-|TRBV27|-|TRBJ2-4
CASIRTKNIQYF
TGTGCCAGCATCAGAACCAAAAACATTCAGTACTTC
>-|TRBV5-1|TRBD1|TRBJ1-1
CASSKPGQVNTEAFF
TGCGCCAGCAGCAAGCCGGGACAGGTAAACACTGAAGCTTTCTTT
>-|TRBV6-5|TRBD2|TRBJ2-5
CASSRTSGGQETQYF
TGTGCCAGCAGCCGGACTAGCGGGGGGCAGGAGACCCAGTACTTC
>-|TRBV5-1|-|TRBJ2-2
CASSLGDSPDTGELFF
TGCGCCAGCAGCTTGGGGGACTCCCCAGACACCGGGGAGCTGTTTTTT
>-|TRBV28|TRBD1|TRBJ1-2
CASTGVLGGYTF
TGTGCCAGTACAGGGGTCTTAGGGGGCTACACCTTC
>-|TRBV20-1|-|TRBJ2-7
CSASGGRSSYEQYF
TGCAGTGCTAGTGGGGGCAGAAGCTCCTACGAGCAGTACTTC
>-|TRBV28|TRBD1|TRBJ2-4
CASSLGQGDGDIQYF
TGTGCCAGCAGCTTGGGACAGGGCGATGGAGACATTCAGTACTTC
>-|TRBV6-1|-|TRBJ1-1
CASSERQMKQGYFLGREAFF
TGTGCCAGCAGTGAACGGCAGATGAAACAGGGTTACTTTCTGGGACGTGAAGCTTTCTTT
>-|TRBV3-1/TRBV3-2|-|TRBJ1-2
CASSQERRYPTSGYTF
TGTGCCAGCAGCCAAGAGAGGAGGTATCCTACCTCTGGCTACACCTTC
>-|TRBV2|-|TRBJ2-7
CASREQGISYEQYF
TGTGCCAGCAGGGAACAGGGTATCTCCTACGAGCAGTACTTC
>-|TRBV15|TRBD2|TRBJ2-7
CATRQTGGSYEQYF
TGTGCCACTCGGCAGACGGGAGGCTCCTACGAGCAGTACTTC
>once|TRBV6-2/TRBV6-3|-|TRBJ1-5
CASSSQGGQPQHF
TGTGCCAGCAGTTCCCAGGGTGGGCAGCCCCAGCATTTT
>-|TRBV19|-|TRBJ1-2
CASCSLGLHYGYTF
TGTGCCAGCTGCAGCCTAGGTCTTCACTATGGCTACACCTTC
>-|TRBV27|TRBD1|TRBJ2-1
CASSLWTGENEQFF
TGTGCCAGCAGTTTATGGACAGGGGAGAATGAGCAGTTCTTC
>-|TRBV7-6|-|TRBJ1-5
CASSLSISGQPQHF
TGTGCCAGCAGCTTAAGTATATCCGGTCAGCCCCAGCATTTT
>-|TRBV7-2|-|TRBJ2-7
CASSSGASHEQYF
TGTGCCAGCAGCTCGGGTGCTAGCCACGAGCAGTACTTC
>-|TRBV28|TRBD2|TRBJ2-1
CASPPPGLAMNEQFF
TGTGCCAGCCCACCCCCGGGACTAGCAATGAATGAGCAGTTCTTC